Shown below are 2 T cell receptor beta chains from a single sample sequenced in a study of blood T cell repertoires in COVID-19. Only in-frame clones appear in the TCRdb table, and some are missing; sequencing was by immunoSEQ multiplex PCR. The profile shows 200,000 to 300,000 clones, 70% to 90% of them singletons. The material sequenced was peripheral blood. The receptors derive from a man aged 25 to 40 with active or convalescent COVID-19.

This chain joins TRBV7-9 and TRBJ1-1; 7 bases match TRBD1. The CDR3 is made up of 14 amino acids. The J segment lost 7 bases and the V segment lost 0 bases, leaving 5 bases of the junction unmatched. Germline assignment: CDR1 SEHNR and CDR2 FQNEAQ (reference sequence). CDR3 bases: TGTGCCAGCAGCTTAGCGGTAGGACAGGATGAAGCTTTCTTT. This gives the protein CASSLAVGQDEAFF.

The genes are TRBV7-9 and TRBJ2-7; TRBD2 aligns across 9 bases. The CDR3 length is 14 residues. With 1 base clipped from V and 6 bases from J, the junction kept 4 bases outside the gene matches. Germline CDR1 and CDR2: SEHNR and FQNEAQ (reference sequence). DNA for the CDR3: TGTGCCAGCAGCTTAGTAGCGGGGGAAACCGAGCAGTACTTC. It encodes CASSLVAGETEQYF.